The 2 T cell receptor beta chains below all came from one sample that was sequenced in a study of cytomegalovirus exposure and HLA in healthy donors. The PCR made use of 60 Vbeta and 13 Jbeta primers. The protocol was immunoSEQ multiplex PCR, while the TCRdb copy is restricted to in-frame clones and leaves out a portion. The table records under 200,000 clones, 82% of them present only once. Input material: PBMCs. Every receptor here comes from a girl aged 2 to 10 in good health and CMV-seropositive.

The V and J genes are TRBV18 and TRBJ2-1; 7 bases are a match to TRBD1. The J segment lost 7 bases and the V segment lost 2 bases, leaving 5 bases of the junction unmatched. This CDR3 comprises 14 residues. The germline CDR1 and CDR2 sequences are KGHSH and LQKENI. DNA for the CDR3: TGTGCCAGCTCACCATACGGACAGGTTAATGAGCAGTTCTTC. The encoded protein is CASSPYGQVNEQFF.

In this sample, this clone turned up once. As DNA, the CDR3 is TGCGCCAGCAGCTCCACCGGACTATCGCAAGAGACCCAGTACTTC. Its protein is CASSSTGLSQETQYF. The chain has TRBV5-1 and TRBJ2-5, with a possible D match to TRBD2 (6 bases). Trimming stripped 3 bases from V and 2 bases from J, with 14 bases between. This CDR3 contains 15 residues. The V gene's germline CDR1 is SGHRS and CDR2 YFSETQ.